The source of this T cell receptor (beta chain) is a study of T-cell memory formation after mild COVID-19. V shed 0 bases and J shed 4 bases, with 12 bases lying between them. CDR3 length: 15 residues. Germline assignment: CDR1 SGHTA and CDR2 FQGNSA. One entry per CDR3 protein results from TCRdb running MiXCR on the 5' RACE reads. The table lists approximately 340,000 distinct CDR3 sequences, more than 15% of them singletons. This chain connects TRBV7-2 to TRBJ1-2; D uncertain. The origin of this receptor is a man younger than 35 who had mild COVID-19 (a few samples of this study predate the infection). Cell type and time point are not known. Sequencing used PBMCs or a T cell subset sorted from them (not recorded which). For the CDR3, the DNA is TGTGCCAGCAGCTTAGCGCGCCCTGGCGGCTATGGCTACACCTTC. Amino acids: CASSLARPGGYGYTF.